This TCR beta chain was captured in a study of cytomegalovirus exposure and HLA in healthy donors. Study results and limitations: Being indistinguishable, some V segments were excluded, TRBV6-2 and TRBV6-3 among them. Sequencing depth across donors, presence/absence analyses assumed, was roughly uniform. The majority of TCR sequences were rare, yet some public TCRs appeared in many donors. There were several of the most significant clusters that appeared linked to common viral pathogens in a later analysis.

CDR3 length equals 13 residues. Germline trimming cut 4 bases from V and 5 bases from J; bases unmatched to any gene: 4. CDR1 is LNHDA and CDR2 is SQIVND in the germline V gene (reference sequence). This clone showed up just a few times. The antigen is not known. With 60 Vbeta and 13 Jbeta primers, the PCR was carried out. Libraries were prepared by immunoSEQ multiplex PCR; TCRdb keeps only in-frame clonotypes and omits some of them. The sample has 140,000 to 150,000 clones, around 9.7% seen once. The sequence derives from a man in his forties or fifties in good health and CMV-seronegative. The chain links TRBV19 to TRBJ1-2, with 7 positions matching TRBD1. Sequenced: PBMCs. CDR3: CASSKDRPYGYTF. In DNA, the CDR3 is TGTGCCAGTAGTAAGGACAGGCCATATGGCTACACCTTC.